These T cell receptor beta chains were read from a single sample in a study of shared clonotypes between healthy human individuals. The protocol was immunoSEQ multiplex PCR, while the TCRdb copy is restricted to in-frame clones and leaves out a portion. The sample lists millions of clones, approximately 92% occurring once. Input material: naive CD4+ T cells sorted from blood. The receptors were gathered from a man in his late teens or twenties in good health. The CDR3 runs from the conserved cysteine through the conserved F or W. D genes are given only for firm matches. Clone size is shown for a subset of rows, as once, few, many or a class of expanded clone.

>NA|TRBV15|NA|TRBJ2-7
TGTGCCACCAGCAGAGTTATTCGCGACGAGCAGTACTTC
CATSRVIRDEQYF
>NA|TRBV29-1|NA|TRBJ1-2
TGCAGCGTTGAGCCCTCGGGGGGGCCATCCTATGGCTACACCTTC
CSVEPSGGPSYGYTF
>few|TRBV7-9|NA|TRBJ1-6
TGTGCCAGCAGCTTAAGGGGAAATGGGGGATCACCCCTCCACTTT
CASSLRGNGGSPLHF
>few|TRBV28|NA|TRBJ1-1
TGTGCCAGCAGCCTCGCGGACACTGAAGCTTTCTTT
CASSLADTEAFF
>once|TRBV30|NA|TRBJ1-6
TGTGCCTGGACTGTAGGGGTTGGCAATTCACCCCTCCACTTT
CAWTVGVGNSPLHF
>NA|TRBV5-1|TRBD1|TRBJ2-7
TGCGCCAGCAGCAAAGACCCGGGACAGGACACCTACGAGCAGTACTTC
CASSKDPGQDTYEQYF
>NA|TRBV18|TRBD1|TRBJ2-6
TGTGCCAGCTCGCAGTTAGGGACAGCAGCTGGGGCCAACGTCCTGACTTTC
CASSQLGTAAGANVLTF
>NA|TRBV4-1|TRBD2|TRBJ2-4
TGCGCCAGCAGCTGGAGTGGGGGGGAAAACATTCAGTACTTC
CASSWSGGENIQYF
>NA|TRBV7-2|NA|TRBJ1-2
TGTGCCAGCAGCAAGGACGGTAACTATGGCTACACCTTC
CASSKDGNYGYTF
>NA|TRBV6-1|NA|TRBJ1-2
TGTGCCAGCAGTGAACTGGACACTGGCTACACCTTC
CASSELDTGYTF